The 27 T cell receptor beta chains given below trace back to one sample, sequenced in a study of identical twins' blood T cells. TCRdb used MiXCR to reprocess the 5' RACE reads, holding one entry per CDR3 protein. In the table there are fewer than 450,000 distinct CDR3 sequences, roughly 28% of which are singletons. Sequencing used PBMCs. The receptors here all came from a woman aged 18-50 years in good health.

A note on this clonotype: Being one base from a much bigger clone, this may be a read error. The chain is built from TRBV7-2 and TRBJ2-4; D is undetermined. The CDR3 spans 13 residues. Germline V lookup: CDR1 SGHTA, CDR2 FQGNSA. Trimming took off 1 base at V and 6 bases at J, with 7 bases between the two ends. The CDR3 reads CASSLEGTNIQYF. The CDR3 bases are TGTGCCAGCAGCTTAGAGGGCACAAACATTCAGTACTTC. Filled out from reference TRBV7-2 and TRBJ2-4, the complete variable domain reads GAGVSQSPSNKVTEKGKDVELRCDPISGHTALYWYRQSLGQGLEFLIYFQGNSAPDKSGLPSDRFSAERTGGSVSTLTIQRTQQEDSAVYLCASSLEGTNIQYFGAGTRLSVL.

In its sample, this clonotype was seen a few times. CDR3 bases: TGTGCCAGCAGCCGGGGAGGTTCGACTAATGAAAAACTGTTTTTT. Translation gives CASSRGGSTNEKLFF. The chain couples TRBV5-6 to TRBJ1-4; D gene ambiguous. Trimming took off 4 bases at V and 2 bases at J, with 12 bases between the two ends. The CDR3 extends over 15 amino acids. Germline assignment: CDR1 SGHDT and CDR2 YYEEEE. Drawing the rest from reference TRBV5-6 and TRBJ1-4, the complete variable domain is DAGVTQSPTHLIKTRGQQVTLRCSPKSGHDTVSWYQQALGQGPQFIFQYYEEEERQRGNFPDRFSGHQFPNYSSELNVNALLLGDSALYLCASSRGGSTNEKLFFGSGTQLSVL.

This clonotype was detected ten times or more. The chain is built from TRBV14 and TRBJ1-4, with D possibly matching TRBD1 (5 bases). The CDR3 spans 13 residues. Germline CDR1 reads SGHDN; CDR2 reads FVKESK. The germline V and J ends were trimmed by 1 base and 7 bases, with 7 bases remaining between them. The CDR3 protein is CASSQVRGEKLFF. CDR3 in DNA: TGTGCCAGCAGCCAAGTTAGGGGTGAAAAACTGTTTTTT.

This clonotype showed up just a few times. The chain carries TRBV12-3 or TRBV12-4 and TRBJ2-5; the D is unclear. CDR3 length: 12 residues. V was clipped by 6 bases and J by 9 bases, with 14 bases between them. DNA of the CDR3: TGTGCCAGCAGCACCCCTCGGTCCGCCCAGTACTTC. Translation gives CASSTPRSAQYF.

This clonotype was seen a few times. The genes are TRBV24-1 and TRBJ2-5; D remains unclear. This CDR3 is 15 amino acids long. From germline, CDR1 is KGHDR and CDR2 SFDVKD. V was pared by 3 bases and J by 0 bases, with 10 bases between. CDR3 coding DNA: TGTGCCACCAGTGATCCGGCAGAGTACCAAGAGACCCAGTACTTC. Amino acid sequence: CATSDPAEYQETQYF.

The sample holds a few counts of this clonotype. The DNA of the CDR3 is TGTGCCAGCAGCTTTACAGGGGGGAATGGCTACGAGCAGTACTTC. Translated, it gives CASSFTGGNGYEQYF. The chain employs TRBV13 and TRBJ2-7, with 8 nucleotides matching TRBD1. Trimming at V came to 3 bases and at J to 3 bases, leaving 7 bases not matched to a gene. The CDR3 is made up of 15 amino acids. CDR1 PRHDT and CDR2 FYEKMQ come from the germline V gene (reference sequence).

This chain joins TRBV6-2 or TRBV6-3 and TRBJ2-4; no clear D. The CDR3 is 16 amino acids. Germline V gene sequence: CDR1 MNHEY, CDR2 SVGEGT. Trimming pared 6 bases from V and 0 bases from J, leaving 15 bases between. The CDR3: CASSFQFTVAKNIQYF. In DNA form, the CDR3 reads TGTGCCAGCAGCTTCCAATTCACGGTAGCCAAAAACATTCAGTACTTC.

There are many counts of this clonotype. This chain joins TRBV6-6 and TRBJ1-5, with 8 bases matching TRBD1. In germline, CDR1 is MNHNY, CDR2 SVGAGI (reference sequence). Trimming cost V 8 bases and J 0 bases; bases outside gene matches: 6. The CDR3 consists of 15 residues. The CDR3 here is CASGQGGLSNQPQHF. Written as DNA, the CDR3 is TGTGCCAGCGGACAGGGTGGACTTAGCAATCAGCCCCAGCATTTT.

With regard to this clonotype: Here the CDR3 omits its conserved ending phenylalanine or tryptophan, so a read error is the likely source. The chain links TRBV7-9 to TRBJ2-7; D ambiguous. V was clipped by 1 base and J by 2 bases, with 9 bases between them. Germline CDR1 and CDR2: SEHNR and FQNEAQ (reference sequence). The CDR3 is 14 residues long. The chain's CDR3 is CASSLEESAYEQYL. DNA for the CDR3: TGTGCCAGCAGCTTAGAGGAGTCCGCCTACGAGCAGTACTTA.

This clonotype was detected only a few times. The J gene is TRBJ2-5, the V gene TRBV20-1; no reliable D call. CDR1 is DFQATT and CDR2 is SNEGSKA in the germline V gene (reference sequence). Trimming left V 4 bases short and J 3 bases short, with 3 bases between. The CDR3 totals 10 residues. The CDR3, as DNA: TGCAGTGCTATCGAAGAGACCCAGTACTTC. Residues: CSAIEETQYF.

This clonotype was found a few times. J is TRBJ2-3 and V is TRBV5-1; 12 positions agree with TRBD2. Trimming at V came to 4 bases and at J to 4 bases, leaving 7 bases not matched to a gene. The germline V gene encodes CDR1 SGHRS and CDR2 YFSETQ. This CDR3 region has 16 residues. CDR3 region: CASSLQTSGSSDTQYF. The CDR3 nucleotides read TGCGCCAGCAGCCTGCAGACTAGCGGGAGCTCAGATACGCAGTATTTT.

CDR3 nucleotides: TGTGCCTGGACCGGGACTAGCGTGTACAATGAGCAGTTCTTC. This codes for CAWTGTSVYNEQFF. The rearrangement links TRBV30 to TRBJ2-1, with 10 positions matching TRBD2. The junction had 4 bases not matched to a gene; V was cut back by 4 bases and J by 4 bases. From germline, CDR1 is GTSNPN and CDR2 SVGIG (reference sequence). The CDR3 has 14 amino acids.

The J gene is TRBJ1-1, the V gene TRBV12-3 or TRBV12-4; D is undetermined. V dropped 5 bases and J dropped 1 base, with 5 bases sitting between them. The CDR3 has 12 residues. Here the CDR3 DNA reads TGTGCCAGCAGTAAGCCGAACACTGAAGCTTTCTTT. Encoded protein: CASSKPNTEAFF.

Turning to this clonotype: This may stem from a read error, because a much larger clone lies one nucleotide away. This chain uses TRBV13 with TRBJ1-1, with D tentatively TRBD1 (5 bases). This CDR3 comprises 14 residues. CDR1 and CDR2 from the germline V gene are PRHDT and FYEKMQ (reference sequence). Written as DNA, the CDR3 is TGTGCCAGCAGCTTAGCAGGGCGGGATACTGAAACTTTCTTT. As protein: CASSLAGRDTETFF. Full variable domain (outside the CDR3, taken from reference TRBV13 and TRBJ1-1): AAGVIQSPRHLIKEKRETATLKCYPIPRHDTVYWYQQGPGQDPQFLISFYEKMQSDKGSIPDRFSAQQFSDYHSELNMSSLELGDSALYFCASSLAGRDTETFFGQGTRLTVV.

CDR3 region: CASSDLAVSSYEQYF. The CDR3 DNA sequence: TGTGCCAGCAGTGATCTAGCTGTCAGCTCCTACGAGCAGTACTTC. V gene TRBV28 combines with J gene TRBJ2-7, with D possibly matching TRBD2 (5 bases). The CDR3 covers 15 residues. The V and J ends lost 5 bases and 0 bases respectively, with 14 bases between them. Germline assignment: CDR1 MDHEN and CDR2 SYDVKM.

This chain uses TRBV12-3 or TRBV12-4 with TRBJ1-5, with D perhaps TRBD1 (5 bases). The germline V and J ends were trimmed by 3 bases and 10 bases, with 10 bases remaining between them. The CDR3 length is 12 residues. CDR3 loop: CASSFRQYPQHF. The CDR3 DNA sequence: TGTGCCAGCAGTTTTCGACAGTATCCCCAGCATTTT.

This clonotype has a handful of counts. The V and J genes are TRBV19 and TRBJ1-1; unclear D gene. Trimming pared 5 bases from V and 0 bases from J, leaving 13 bases between. In germline, CDR1 is LNHDA, CDR2 SQIVND (reference sequence). The CDR3 runs 15 residues. The CDR3 bases are TGTGCCAGTAGTTTCTCCCCGACGGTGAACACTGAAGCTTTCTTT. It encodes CASSFSPTVNTEAFF.

The chain employs TRBV7-9 and TRBJ1-3, with TRBD1 matching 8 bases. The CDR3 has 15 residues. V was pared by 4 bases and J by 8 bases, with 10 bases of the junction left unmatched. Germline values: CDR1 SEHNR, CDR2 FQNEAQ (reference sequence). The CDR3 sequence is CASSSTGQGAHTIYF. CDR3 coding DNA: TGTGCCAGCAGCTCTACGGGGCAGGGGGCGCACACCATATATTTT.

In its sample, this clonotype is medium-sized (0.01 to 0.1%). CDR3 amino acids: CSARVMEREYEQYF. The CDR3 nucleotides read TGCAGTGCTAGAGTTATGGAGCGGGAGTACGAGCAGTACTTC. This chain joins TRBV20-1 and TRBJ2-7; 8 nucleotides align to TRBD2. J was trimmed by 4 bases and V by 1 base; bases with no gene match: 6. CDR3 size: 14 residues. The germline CDR1 and CDR2 sequences are DFQATT and SNEGSKA (reference sequence).

On this clonotype itself: Being one base from a much bigger clone, this may be a read error. CDR3 sequence: CASSPGQGINCGYTF. CDR3 DNA: TGTGCCAGCAGCCCGGGACAGGGAATTAACTGTGGCTACACCTTC. This chain connects TRBV6-6 to TRBJ1-2, with 9 bases that match TRBD1. The CDR3 is made up of 15 amino acids. The germline CDR1 and CDR2 sequences are MNHNY and SVGAGI (reference sequence).

This clonotype occurred a few times. J is TRBJ1-1 and V is TRBV7-9, with D unresolved. V was trimmed by 2 bases and J by 0 bases, leaving 10 bases between them. The length of the CDR3 is 15 residues. Per germline, CDR1 SEHNR and CDR2 FQNEAQ (reference sequence). CDR3 DNA sequence: TGTGCCAGCAGCTTAATGGTTGTGGTGAACACTGAAGCTTTCTTT. This encodes CASSLMVVVNTEAFF.

This clonotype appeared a few times. This sequence joins TRBV27 and TRBJ2-7; the match to TRBD2 covers 8 bases. With 5 bases clipped from V and 3 bases from J, the junction kept 3 bases outside the gene matches. The CDR3 loop spans 13 amino acids. Germline-derived CDR1 and CDR2 are MNHEY and SMNVEV (reference sequence). In DNA, the CDR3 is TGTGCCAGCAGTACAACTAGCGGCTACGAGCAGTACTTC. It yields the protein CASSTTSGYEQYF.

A remark on this clonotype: Possible read error: a much larger clone is one base away. This chain connects TRBV12-3 or TRBV12-4 to TRBJ1-2; D is possibly TRBD1 (6 bases). Trimming removed 8 bases at V and 7 bases at J, with 23 bases between. CDR3 length: 15 amino acids. In DNA, the CDR3 is TGTGCCAGCGGCCGAAACGAAGCAGGGGAACGTGGCTACACCTTC. Translating it yields CASGRNEAGERGYTF.

This clonotype was picked up a small number of times. The rearrangement uses TRBV19 and TRBJ2-1, with 8 bases that match TRBD2. The V segment lost 7 bases and the J segment 10 bases; nucleotides outside the gene matches: 3. The CDR3 has 11 amino acids. Germline CDR1 and CDR2: LNHDA and SQIVND (reference sequence). The CDR3 spells CASTLAGEQFF. In DNA form, the CDR3 reads TGTGCCAGTACCTTAGCGGGAGAGCAGTTCTTC.

In its sample, this clonotype was seen a few times. This CDR3 is CASSSPNRGANTEAFF. As DNA, the CDR3 is TGTGCCAGCAGCTCCCCCAACAGGGGAGCGAACACTGAAGCTTTCTTT. The rearrangement joins TRBV7-9 to TRBJ1-1; 7 positions match TRBD1. V was pared by 4 bases and J by 1 base, with 9 bases of the junction left unmatched. CDR3 length equals 16 residues. Looked up from germline, CDR1 is SEHNR and CDR2 is FQNEAQ (reference sequence). Drawing the rest from reference TRBV7-9 and TRBJ1-1, the complete variable domain is DTGVSQNPRHKITKRGQNVTFRCDPISEHNRLYWYRQTLGQGPEFLTYFQNEAQLEKSRLLSDRFSAERPKGSFSTLEIQRTEQGDSAMYLCASSSPNRGANTEAFFGQGTRLTVV.

This clonotype was seen more than once but under ten times. This chain links TRBV3-1 with TRBJ1-3; D remains unclear. This CDR3 comprises 16 residues. CDR1 is LGHDT, CDR2 YNNKEL, per germline (reference sequence). V dropped 4 bases and J dropped 0 bases, with 13 bases sitting between them. CDR3 nucleotides: TGTGCCAGCAGCCCCCCTATGGCCTACTCTGGAAACACCATATATTTT. It is translated as CASSPPMAYSGNTIYF.

V is TRBV6-2 or TRBV6-3 and J is TRBJ1-5; D is unresolved. V was pared by 10 bases and J by 5 bases, with 12 bases between. The germline CDR1 and CDR2 sequences are MNHEY and SVGEGT. The CDR3 covers 12 residues. Written as DNA, the CDR3 is TGTGCCACTTGTACGGGGTATCAGCCCCAGCATTTT. It translates to CATCTGYQPQHF.